This T cell receptor beta chain originates from a study of cytomegalovirus exposure and HLA in healthy donors. TCRdb's table, derived via immunoSEQ multiplex PCR, lists solely in-frame clones and lacks some. The sample carries roughly 220,000 clones, around 80% recorded once. The CDR3 spans 15 residues. Trimming stripped 3 bases from V and 9 bases from J, with 18 bases between. The germline V gene encodes CDR1 MDHEN and CDR2 SYDVKM. The sequencing sample was made of PBMCs. The clonotype originates from a woman in her thirties in good health and CMV-seropositive. The V call is TRBV28, the J call TRBJ2-1; no firm D call. The CDR3 sequence is CASSFRRLIKGEQFF. The CDR3 bases are TGTGCCAGCAGTTTTCGGAGATTAATAAAGGGTGAGCAGTTCTTC.